This entry lists 14 T cell receptor beta chains sequenced from one sample in a study of T cells in Graves' hyperthyroidism and ophthalmopathy. The CDR3 regions of TCR beta were amplified from RNA transcripts. The TCR CDR3 first-round RT-PCR relied on the HTBI primer set. TCRdb re-called the multiplex PCR reads with MiXCR, one entry per CDR3 protein. This sample has 200,000 to 250,000 distinct CDR3 sequences; roughly 15% occur once, and the top ten carry under 65%. Material: blood. Receptors originate from a man in his fifties with Graves' hyperthyroidism.

The CDR3 DNA is TGCAGCGTTGTACGGAGCTCCTACAATGAGCAGTTCTTC. Translated, it gives CSVVRSSYNEQFF. The J gene is TRBJ2-1, the V gene TRBV29-1; D is undetermined. Trimming took off 4 bases at V and 0 bases at J, with 7 bases between the two ends. The germline CDR1 and CDR2 sequences are SQVTM and ANQGSEA. CDR3 size: 13 residues.

This clonotype was found many times. This sequence joins TRBV6-2 or TRBV6-3 and TRBJ2-1; 7 bases are a match to TRBD2. V shed 7 bases, J shed 5 bases, and the junction held 8 bases outside the gene matches. The CDR3 runs 14 residues. Germline V gives CDR1 MNHEY, CDR2 SVGEGT. The CDR3 region is CASNSGLRNNEQFF. The CDR3 DNA reads as TGTGCCAGCAACTCGGGACTACGAAACAATGAGCAGTTCTTC.

The rearrangement joins TRBV19 to TRBJ2-7, with 8 nucleotides matching TRBD1. V dropped 1 base and J dropped 5; count of bases not matched to a gene: 7. The CDR3 contains 15 residues. In germline, CDR1 is LNHDA, CDR2 SQIVND (reference sequence). CDR3 sequence (DNA): TGTGCCAGTAGTATAGCCGGCAGGGGGCGAGACGAGCAGTACTTC. Its translation: CASSIAGRGRDEQYF.

The rearrangement uses TRBV9 and TRBJ2-3; 9 nucleotides line up with TRBD2. Looked up from germline, CDR1 is SGDLS and CDR2 is YYNGEE. This CDR3 has 18 amino acids. The V gene end was trimmed by 4 bases and the J gene end by 2 bases; junction bases not matched to a gene: 14. In DNA form, the CDR3 reads TGTGCCAGCAGCCCGCCTCTAGCGGGATGGGAGGACACAGATACGCAGTATTTT. Translation gives CASSPPLAGWEDTDTQYF.

Ten or more counts support this clonotype. The chain employs TRBV6-5 and TRBJ1-4; 9 nucleotides agree with TRBD1. CDR3 length: 17 amino acids. Germline CDR1 reads MNHEY; CDR2 reads SVGAGI. V gave up 1 base and J gave up 2 bases; unmatched junction bases: 5. The CDR3 here is CASSYFGQGITNEKLFF. The CDR3 coding sequence is TGTGCCAGCAGTTACTTCGGACAGGGGATCACTAATGAAAAACTGTTTTTT.

In this sample, this clonotype turned up a few times. This chain joins TRBV12-5 and TRBJ2-3; TRBD1 matches at 10 bases. V gave up 6 bases and J gave up 6 bases; unmatched junction bases: 6. Looked up from germline, CDR1 is LGHNT and CDR2 is FRNRAP. The CDR3 has 14 residues. CDR3 residues: CASGAGQGVDTQYF. The CDR3 DNA sequence: TGTGCTAGTGGCGCCGGACAGGGGGTGGATACGCAGTATTTT.

The V and J genes are TRBV5-1 and TRBJ2-1, with 7 positions matching TRBD1. The V segment lost 3 bases and the J segment 7 bases; nucleotides outside the gene matches: 1. Germline CDR1 and CDR2: SGHRS and YFSETQ. The CDR3 spans 12 residues. The CDR3 reads CASSWGQNEQFF. The CDR3 DNA follows: TGCGCCAGCAGCTGGGGACAGAATGAGCAGTTCTTC. The full variable domain, with the rest looked up from reference TRBV5-1 and TRBJ2-1, is KAGVTQTPRYLIKTRGQQVTLSCSPISGHRSVSWYQQTPGQGLQFLFEYFSETQRNKGNFPGRFSGRQFSNSRSEMNVSTLELGDSALYLCASSWGQNEQFFGPGTRLTVL.

The gene calls are TRBV4-1 and TRBJ2-7, with TRBD2 matching 9 bases. CDR3 length: 14 amino acids. Germline-derived CDR1 and CDR2 are MGHRA and YSYEKL. J was trimmed by 8 bases and V by 1 base; bases with no gene match: 6. This CDR3 is CASSQGLAAYKQYF. The CDR3 DNA reads as TGCGCCAGCAGCCAAGGACTAGCGGCATACAAGCAGTACTTC.

This clonotype was counted at least ten times. The chain has TRBV6-1 and TRBJ2-5; maybe TRBD1 (6 bases). Germline CDR1 reads MNHNS; CDR2 reads SASEGT. V dropped 5 bases and J dropped 5 bases, with 15 bases sitting between them. The CDR3 extends over 14 amino acids. DNA for the CDR3: TGTGCCAGCAGTCAAACAGGGTCCCGGGAGACCCAGTACTTC. Residues: CASSQTGSRETQYF.

This clonotype was seen only a few times. This sequence joins TRBV29-1 and TRBJ2-1, with D unresolved. The germline CDR1 and CDR2 sequences are SQVTM and ANQGSEA. V lost 5 bases and J lost 9, with 8 bases in between. The CDR3 contains 10 residues. This chain's CDR3 is CSVQVGEQFF. CDR3 DNA: TGCAGCGTTCAAGTCGGTGAGCAGTTCTTC.

In this sample, this clonotype turned up many times. J is TRBJ2-7 and V is TRBV30; D perhaps matches TRBD2 (7 bases). V dropped 0 bases and J dropped 5 bases, with 11 bases sitting between them. Germline V gives CDR1 GTSNPN, CDR2 SVGIG (reference sequence). This CDR3 is built from 13 residues. CDR3 sequence: CAWSVGGVHEQYF. The CDR3 bases are TGTGCCTGGAGTGTAGGGGGGGTCCACGAGCAGTACTTC.

The chain combines TRBV5-5 with TRBJ2-3, with 10 nucleotides matching TRBD2. The junction had 16 bases not matched to a gene; V was cut back by 3 bases and J by 6 bases. CDR1 is SGHKS and CDR2 is YYEKEE in the germline V gene (reference sequence). This CDR3 is 18 amino acids long. This chain's CDR3 is CASSSTPFSGRSGDTQYF. CDR3 sequence (DNA): TGTGCCAGCAGCTCCACGCCTTTTAGCGGGAGGAGCGGGGATACGCAGTATTTT.

In this sample, this clonotype turned up a few times. V usage is TRBV6-1 and J usage is TRBJ2-5, with a tentative D call TRBD2 (6 bases). V lost 10 bases, J lost 0 bases, and 12 bases lay in between. There are 13 residues in the CDR3. Per the germline V gene, CDR1 is MNHNS and CDR2 is SASEGT. The CDR3 protein is CATWGGYQETQYF. DNA for the CDR3: TGTGCCACCTGGGGAGGATACCAAGAGACCCAGTACTTC.

The J gene is TRBJ2-1, the V gene TRBV12-3 or TRBV12-4; 8 bases align to TRBD2. The CDR3 runs 13 residues. The ends lost 3 bases at V and 5 bases at J; junction bases unmatched: 0. Here the CDR3 DNA reads TGTGCCAGCAGTTTGACTAGCGACAATGAGCAGTTCTTC. Amino acids: CASSLTSDNEQFF.